Given below is one T cell receptor beta chain in context. The sample originates from a study of blood T cell repertoires in COVID-19. Study information: The study drew acute and convalescent COVID-19 samples from the United States, Italy and Spain.

This CDR3 is 15 amino acids long. The V end was cut by 3 bases, the J end by 0 bases, with 11 bases between. CDR1 is ENHRY and CDR2 is SYGVKD in the germline V gene. In the authors' workflow: Amplifying reference gene primers gave estimates of nucleated cell counts. Using immunoSEQ multiplex PCR, the repertoire was profiled, and TCRdb retains in-frame clones only, with some absent. That table supplies the V and J calls and clone size; D and trimming were determined from the DNA. Counted here are about 230,000 clones, roughly 83% occurring once; the ten biggest clones make up 2% to 3%. The receptor comes from a woman aged 70-85 years with active or convalescent COVID-19. The chain couples TRBV10-3 to TRBJ1-2, with a possible D match to TRBD1 (6 bases). The sequenced sample consisted of peripheral blood. Here the CDR3 DNA reads TGTGCCATCAGTGATCAGGACAGCCCTAACTATGGCTACACCTTC. It yields the protein CAISDQDSPNYGYTF.